The next 26 T cell receptor beta chains were all read from a single sample in a study of T cells in Graves' hyperthyroidism and ophthalmopathy. The CDR3 regions of TCR beta were amplified from RNA transcripts. The TCR CDR3 first-round RT-PCR relied on the HTBI primer set. MiXCR was run by TCRdb on the multiplex PCR reads, yielding one entry per CDR3 protein. The data hold 750,000 to 950,000 distinct CDR3 sequences, with roughly 40% observed a single time. Sequenced sample: blood. These TCRs come from a man aged 18 to 30 with Graves' hyperthyroidism.

The chain combines TRBV7-9 with TRBJ2-2; D uncertain. This CDR3 region has 14 residues. The V and J ends lost 5 bases and 6 bases respectively, with 13 bases between them. Germline lookup yields CDR1 SEHNR and CDR2 FQNEAQ (reference sequence). As DNA, the CDR3 is TGTGCCAGCAGCCCGGCATATGAGGCCGGGGAGCTGTTTTTT. Protein sequence: CASSPAYEAGELFF. Filled out from reference TRBV7-9 and TRBJ2-2, the complete variable domain reads DTGVSQNPRHKITKRGQNVTFRCDPISEHNRLYWYRQTLGQGPEFLTYFQNEAQLEKSRLLSDRFSAERPKGSFSTLEIQRTEQGDSAMYLCASSPAYEAGELFFGEGSRLTVL.

This chain connects TRBV15 to TRBJ1-5, with D possibly being TRBD1 (5 bases). The CDR3 loop spans 16 amino acids. V shed 3 bases and J shed 5 bases, with 17 bases lying between them. Germline V gives CDR1 LNHNV, CDR2 YYDKDF (reference sequence). CDR3 DNA: TGTGCCACCAGCAGTGCTTCCCGACAGTCTGATCAGCCCCAGCATTTT. Protein sequence: CATSSASRQSDQPQHF.

The V call is TRBV7-2, the J call TRBJ2-5, with D uncertain. V was clipped by 5 bases and J by 1 base, with 11 bases between them. The CDR3 covers 14 residues. Germline V gives CDR1 SGHTA, CDR2 FQGNSA. CDR3 sequence reads: CASSQVAFQETQYF. Written as DNA, the CDR3 is TGTGCCAGCAGCCAAGTGGCATTCCAAGAGACCCAGTACTTC. Using reference TRBV7-2 and TRBJ2-5 for the parts outside the CDR3, the full variable domain is GAGVSQSPSNKVTEKGKDVELRCDPISGHTALYWYRQSLGQGLEFLIYFQGNSAPDKSGLPSDRFSAERTGGSVSTLTIQRTQQEDSAVYLCASSQVAFQETQYFGPGTRLLVL.

This clonotype was seen a few times. This CDR3 is CASSLSGTLPEAFF. In DNA form, the CDR3 reads TGTGCCAGCAGTTTAAGCGGGACCCTCCCTGAAGCTTTCTTT. The rearrangement links TRBV12-3 or TRBV12-4 to TRBJ1-1, with a possible D match to TRBD1 (5 bases). This CDR3 has 14 amino acids. Trimming removed 2 bases at V and 6 bases at J, with 13 bases between.

This clonotype has only a few counts. The chain joins TRBV6-1 to TRBJ1-1; D is unresolved. Germline assignment: CDR1 MNHNS and CDR2 SASEGT. CDR3 length equals 11 residues. V was trimmed by 4 bases and J by 7 bases, leaving 7 bases between them. CDR3 coding DNA: TGTGCCAGCAGTGCTCTTGTTGAAGCTTTCTTT. Encoded protein: CASSALVEAFF.

The V call is TRBV7-9, the J call TRBJ1-3; D unresolved. CDR1 SEHNR and CDR2 FQNEAQ come from the germline V gene (reference sequence). Trimming stripped 7 bases from V and 7 bases from J, with 14 bases between. CDR3 length: 13 residues. CDR3 amino acids: CASKASGINTIYF. The CDR3 DNA follows: TGTGCCAGCAAGGCTAGCGGGATCAACACCATATATTTT.

The chain couples TRBV6-2 or TRBV6-3 to TRBJ1-1, with unresolved D. Trimming left V 4 bases short and J 4 bases short, with 10 bases between. CDR3 length: 13 residues. Germline V lookup: CDR1 MNHEY, CDR2 SVGEGT. The CDR3 is CASSSDPGTEAFF. In nucleotides, the CDR3 is TGTGCCAGCAGTTCAGACCCTGGCACTGAAGCTTTCTTT.

At least ten counts were recorded for this clonotype. V gene TRBV2 combines with J gene TRBJ1-4; D possibly corresponds to TRBD1 (5 bases). The ends were cut back, 6 bases at V and 8 bases at J, with 13 bases in the middle. Germline V lookup: CDR1 SNHLY, CDR2 FYNNEI. CDR3 length: 13 residues. The CDR3 loop is CASSQRWGEKLFF. In DNA, the CDR3 is TGTGCCAGCAGCCAACGATGGGGGGAAAAACTGTTTTTT.

This sequence joins TRBV7-2 and TRBJ1-1, with D perhaps matching TRBD1 (5 bases). V shed 3 bases and J shed 5 bases, with 16 bases lying between them. The CDR3 is made up of 15 amino acids. CDR1 and CDR2 from the germline V gene are SGHTA and FQGNSA. Here the CDR3 reads CASSFFGGAETEAFF. CDR3 coding DNA: TGTGCCAGCAGCTTTTTTGGAGGGGCCGAAACTGAAGCTTTCTTT.

The table lists this clonotype with a few counts. The chain uses TRBV11-3 and TRBJ1-1; D is ambiguous. The germline gives CDR1 SGHNT, CDR2 YENEEA. V was clipped by 5 bases and J by 0 bases, with 13 bases between them. There are 15 residues in the CDR3. CDR3 amino acids: CASSPLGPMNTEAFF. CDR3 sequence (DNA): TGTGCCAGCAGCCCCTTGGGTCCCATGAACACTGAAGCTTTCTTT.

This clonotype came up a few times. The rearrangement uses TRBV9 and TRBJ1-2, with a tentative D call TRBD1 (6 bases). Trimming cost V 0 bases and J 4 bases, with 16 bases left between them. This CDR3 is 16 amino acids long. The germline gives CDR1 SGDLS, CDR2 YYNGEE. CDR3 in DNA: TGTGCCAGCAGCGTAGGGGAGGTGGGGGCAATCTATGGCTACACCTTC. It encodes CASSVGEVGAIYGYTF.

Remarks on this clonotype: Relative to the germline gene, one junction end is altered; a read error may explain this. V and J are TRBV7-9 and TRBJ2-7, with D possibly matching TRBD2 (5 bases). Germline assignment: CDR1 SEHNR and CDR2 FQNEAQ (reference sequence). This CDR3 is built from 13 residues. The DNA for the CDR3 is TGTGCCAGCAGCCATGCCGGACTGTACGAGCAGTGCTTC. Protein product: CASSHAGLYEQCF.

The J gene is TRBJ2-5, the V gene TRBV20-1; 14 bases align to TRBD2. There are 15 residues in the CDR3. CDR1 and CDR2 (germline): DFQATT, SNEGSKA (reference sequence). The trim removed 2 bases at V and 7 bases at J, leaving 6 bases unmatched. Here the CDR3 DNA reads TGCAGTGCTAGACCGACTAGCGGGGGGGCAGGGACCCAGTACTTC. This translates into CSARPTSGGAGTQYF.

Ten or more counts support this clonotype. The chain combines TRBV19 with TRBJ1-1, with D uncertain. Per germline, CDR1 LNHDA and CDR2 SQIVND (reference sequence). The CDR3 runs to 14 residues. Deletions cut 3 bases from V and 0 bases from J, with 8 bases between. The CDR3 spells CASSILPLNTEAFF. CDR3 bases: TGTGCCAGTAGTATCTTACCGTTGAACACTGAAGCTTTCTTT.

This clonotype was observed a handful of times. V usage is TRBV9 and J usage is TRBJ2-7, with 8 bases aligning to TRBD2. Looked up from germline, CDR1 is SGDLS and CDR2 is YYNGEE. Unmatched junction bases numbered 8, after V lost 7 bases and J lost 5 bases. This CDR3 region has 13 residues. CDR3 loop: CASCSGSGDEQYF. The CDR3 region has the DNA TGTGCCAGCTGCAGCGGGAGTGGGGACGAGCAGTACTTC. Using reference TRBV9 and TRBJ2-7 for the parts outside the CDR3, the full variable domain is DSGVTQTPKHLITATGQRVTLRCSPRSGDLSVYWYQQSLDQGLQFLIQYYNGEERAKGNILERFSAQQFPDLHSELNLSSLELGDSALYFCASCSGSGDEQYFGPGTRLTVT.

This clonotype was observed a few times. V and J are TRBV20-1 and TRBJ2-7; the match to TRBD1 covers 9 bases. Germline-derived CDR1 and CDR2 are DFQATT and SNEGSKA (reference sequence). This CDR3 is built from 13 residues. Germline trimming cut 5 bases from V and 3 bases from J; bases unmatched to any gene: 5. The CDR3 coding sequence is TGCAGTGCTGCTCGGGACAGGGTCTACGAGCAGTACTTC. Translation: CSAARDRVYEQYF.

This clonotype was found a few times. V is TRBV7-3 and J is TRBJ2-7, with 8 bases that match TRBD1. V lost 1 base, J lost 3 bases, and 11 bases stayed unmatched. The CDR3 contains 17 residues. The germline V gene has CDR1 SGHTA and CDR2 FQGTGA. CDR3 sequence (DNA): TGTGCCAGCAGCTTAATCAGGGGGAGGACAGGGAGCTACGAGCAGTACTTC. Amino acids: CASSLIRGRTGSYEQYF.

The chain carries TRBV25-1 and TRBJ2-7, with D uncertain. Per the germline V gene, CDR1 is MGHDK and CDR2 is SYGVNS. V lost 5 bases and J lost 4, with 9 bases in between. The CDR3 has 12 residues. CDR3 in amino acids: CASSKDDYEQYF. CDR3 nucleotides: TGTGCCAGCAGTAAGGACGATTACGAGCAGTACTTC.

The chain employs TRBV2 and TRBJ1-1; D gene unclear. The ends were cut back, 1 base at V and 7 bases at J, with 7 bases in the middle. This CDR3 spans 12 amino acids. Germline V gene lookup returns CDR1 SNHLY and CDR2 FYNNEI. CDR3: CASSEERIEAFF. CDR3 in DNA: TGTGCCAGCAGTGAAGAGAGGATTGAAGCTTTCTTT. Full variable domain (missing parts from reference TRBV2 and TRBJ1-1): EPEVTQTPSHQVTQMGQEVILRCVPISNHLYFYWYRQILGQKVEFLVSFYNNEISEKSEIFDDQFSVERPDGSNFTLKIRSTKLEDSAMYFCASSEERIEAFFGQGTRLTVV.

The chain is built from TRBV7-8 and TRBJ2-7; 8 positions agree with TRBD2. CDR1 is SGHVS, CDR2 FQNEAQ, per germline. V dropped 6 bases and J dropped 3; count of bases not matched to a gene: 7. This CDR3 comprises 14 residues. CDR3 sequence (DNA): TGTGCCAGCAGTTTATTTGCGGGGGGCTACGAGCAGTACTTC. Residues: CASSLFAGGYEQYF.

The rearrangement joins TRBV5-1 to TRBJ1-1, with D maybe TRBD1 (6 bases). This CDR3 is 13 amino acids long. CDR1 is SGHRS and CDR2 is YFSETQ in the germline V gene. V lost 6 bases and J 10 bases, leaving 19 bases between the germline ends. The chain's CDR3 is CASTPVSGAVAFF. The CDR3 coding sequence is TGCGCCAGCACCCCGGTTTCGGGGGCGGTAGCTTTCTTT.

The chain uses TRBV7-6 and TRBJ2-7; D remains ambiguous. This CDR3 has 16 amino acids. Germline V gene data show CDR1 as SGHVS and CDR2 as FNYEAQ. Trimming pared 0 bases from V and 2 bases from J, leaving 14 bases between. The CDR3 nucleotides read TGTGCCAGCAGCTTAGCGCACGCAGCATTACCCTACGAGCAGTACTTC. Its protein is CASSLAHAALPYEQYF.

Details on this clonotype: This may be a read error: a much more frequent sequence differs by one nucleotide. The chain recombines TRBV10-3 with TRBJ1-1; 7 positions match TRBD1. Germline values: CDR1 ENHRY, CDR2 SYGVKD. The CDR3 has 15 amino acids. As DNA, the CDR3 is TGTGCCATCGGTGAAAGGGGGCCGGGGAGCACTGAAGCTTTCTTT. It yields the protein CAIGERGPGSTEAFF.

This clonotype was detected many times. The chain employs TRBV29-1 and TRBJ2-7; D may be TRBD2 (6 bases). CDR3 size: 13 residues. V lost 7 bases, J lost 0 bases, and 13 bases lay in between. Germline loops: CDR1 SQVTM, CDR2 ANQGSEA. In nucleotides, the CDR3 is TGCAGCGCTGACGACGGGAGCTCCTACGAGCAGTACTTC. Translating gives CSADDGSSYEQYF.

The gene calls are TRBV6-6 and TRBJ2-2; tentatively, D is TRBD2 (5 bases). V lost 2 bases and J lost 1, with 11 bases in between. CDR3 length: 16 residues. CDR1 and CDR2 from the germline V gene are MNHNY and SVGAGI (reference sequence). The CDR3 protein is CASSYPSKRNTGELFF. The CDR3 region has the DNA TGTGCCAGCAGTTACCCTAGCAAACGGAACACCGGGGAGCTGTTTTTT.

The V and J genes are TRBV12-3 or TRBV12-4 and TRBJ2-7; D tentatively reads TRBD1 or TRBD2 (7 bases each). V lost 0 bases and J lost 2, with 20 bases in between. This CDR3 contains 18 residues. CDR3 nucleotide sequence: TGTGCCAGCAGTTTAGCGCGGGGAGGGGGGACAGCAGCCTACGAGCAGTACTTC. This gives the protein CASSLARGGGTAAYEQYF.